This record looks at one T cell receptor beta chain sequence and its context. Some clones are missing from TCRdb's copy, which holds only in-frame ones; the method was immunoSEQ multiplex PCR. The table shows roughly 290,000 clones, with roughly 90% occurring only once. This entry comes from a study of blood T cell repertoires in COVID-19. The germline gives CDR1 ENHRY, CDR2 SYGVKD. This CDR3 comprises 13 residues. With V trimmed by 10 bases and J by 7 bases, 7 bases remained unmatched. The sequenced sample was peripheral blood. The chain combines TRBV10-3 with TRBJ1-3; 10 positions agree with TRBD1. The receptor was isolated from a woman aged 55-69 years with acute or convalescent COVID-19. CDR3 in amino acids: CATATGGENTIYF. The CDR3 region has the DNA TGTGCCACCGCGACAGGGGGCGAGAACACCATATATTTT.